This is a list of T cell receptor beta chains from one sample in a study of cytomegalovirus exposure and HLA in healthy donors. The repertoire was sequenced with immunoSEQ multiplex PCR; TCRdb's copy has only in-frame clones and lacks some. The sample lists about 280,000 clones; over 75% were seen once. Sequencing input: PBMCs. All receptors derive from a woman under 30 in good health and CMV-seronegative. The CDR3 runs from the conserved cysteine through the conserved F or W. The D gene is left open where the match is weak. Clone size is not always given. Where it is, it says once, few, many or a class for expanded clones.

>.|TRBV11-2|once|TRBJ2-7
TGTGCCAGCAGCTTAGCGGTGGTCAGGGGCGAATACTACTCCTACGAGCAGTACTTC
CASSLAVVRGEYYSYEQYF
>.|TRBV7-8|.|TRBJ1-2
TGTGCCAGCACCTGGAGCGGGCTGATCGGTCCGCGGAATGGCTACACCTTC
CASTWSGLIGPRNGYTF
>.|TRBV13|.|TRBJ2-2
TGTGCCAGCAGCTTTGAACTAAACGGGGAGCTGTTTTTT
CASSFELNGELFF
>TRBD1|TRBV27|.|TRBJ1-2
TGTGCCAGCAGTCTCAGCCGGGACAGGGCCAATTCTAACTATGGCTACACCTTC
CASSLSRDRANSNYGYTF
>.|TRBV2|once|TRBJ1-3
TGTGCCAGCTGGGTGAGGCCTGGAAACACCATATATTTT
CASWVRPGNTIYF
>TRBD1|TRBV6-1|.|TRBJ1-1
TGTGCCAGCAGTGAGGCAGGGGGGTTAGTGAACACTGAAGCTTTCTTT
CASSEAGGLVNTEAFF
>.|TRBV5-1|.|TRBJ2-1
TGCGCCAGCAGCTTGGCGACAGCTGTCAATGAGCAGTTCTTC
CASSLATAVNEQFF
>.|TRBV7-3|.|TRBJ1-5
TGTGCCAGCAGCTTAACCCTGTTGATCCAGGTTCAGCCCCAGCATTTT
CASSLTLLIQVQPQHF
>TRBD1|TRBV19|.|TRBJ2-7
TGTGCCAGTAGTGGGGCCTTTGCGGGACAGGGATCTTACTACGAGCAGTACTTC
CASSGAFAGQGSYYEQYF
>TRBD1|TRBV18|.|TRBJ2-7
TGTGCCAGCTCACCGGACAGGGTGAGCTCCTACGAGCAGTACTTC
CASSPDRVSSYEQYF
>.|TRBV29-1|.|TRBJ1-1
TGCAGCGTTGGCCGGGACACTGAAGCTTTCTTT
CSVGRDTEAFF
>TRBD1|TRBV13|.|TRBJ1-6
TGTGCCAGCAGCCCGGGGACAGGGACTCGTAATTCACCCCTCCACTTT
CASSPGTGTRNSPLHF
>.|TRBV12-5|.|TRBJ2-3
TGTGCTAGTGCCCTCCTAGATACGCAGTATTTT
CASALLDTQYF
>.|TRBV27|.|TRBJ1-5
TGTGCCAGCAGTACCACATGGGCAGTTAATCAGCCCCAGCATTTT
CASSTTWAVNQPQHF
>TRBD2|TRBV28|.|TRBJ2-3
TGTGCCAGCAGTTACCTGTTGACTAGCGGCCCCCGCACAGATACGCAGTATTTT
CASSYLLTSGPRTDTQYF
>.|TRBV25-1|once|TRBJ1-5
TGTGCCAGCAGCCAGACAGGCTCGGGTCAGCCCCAGCATTTT
CASSQTGSGQPQHF
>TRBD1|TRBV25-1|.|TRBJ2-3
TGTGCCCGCGTGTGTCTCACTCGGGGACAGCACCCAGATACGCAGTATTTT
CARVCLTRGQHPDTQYF
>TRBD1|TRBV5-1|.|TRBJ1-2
TGCGCCAGCAGCTCACCCCAGGGGGCCGGGGATTATGGCTACACCTTC
CASSSPQGAGDYGYTF
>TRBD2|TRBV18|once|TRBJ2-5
TGTGCCAGCTCTCACCTAGCGGGGGAAGAGACCCAGTACTTC
CASSHLAGEETQYF
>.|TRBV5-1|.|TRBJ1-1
TGCGCCAGCAGCGGCACCCATAAAATGAACACTGAAGCTTTCTTT
CASSGTHKMNTEAFF
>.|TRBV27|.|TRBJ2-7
TGTGCCAGCAGTTTTCACGGGGGCTACGAGCAGTACTTC
CASSFHGGYEQYF
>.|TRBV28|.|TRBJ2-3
TGTGCCAGCACTCCCTTTTCGCAGTATTTT
CASTPFSQYF
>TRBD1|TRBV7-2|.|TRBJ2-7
TGTGCCAGCAGCCCGGGACAGGGGGCTCGGTACGAGCAGTACTTC
CASSPGQGARYEQYF
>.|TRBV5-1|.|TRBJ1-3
TGCGCCAGCAGCTTGGATAGCGGGAGCTCTGGAAACACCATATATTTT
CASSLDSGSSGNTIYF
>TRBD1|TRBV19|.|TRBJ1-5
TGTGCCAGTAGTATAAGGGGACAGGGGCATTATCAGCCCCAGCATTTT
CASSIRGQGHYQPQHF
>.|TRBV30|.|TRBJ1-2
TGTGCCTGGAGAGGACTCCCCGCTATCTATGGCTACACCTTC
CAWRGLPAIYGYTF
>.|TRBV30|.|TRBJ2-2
TGTGCCTGGAGCATGGGGCTAGGGAAGGGCGGGGAGCTGTTTTTT
CAWSMGLGKGGELFF
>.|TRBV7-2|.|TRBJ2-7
TGTGCCAGCAGCTTAGAGGGACTCCTCGGCGAGCAGTACTTC
CASSLEGLLGEQYF
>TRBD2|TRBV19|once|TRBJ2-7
TGTGCCAGTAGGCCTCGACTAGCGGGAGTCTACGAGCAGTACTTC
CASRPRLAGVYEQYF
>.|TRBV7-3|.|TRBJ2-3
TGTGCCAGCAGCTTACTGGGGGCGCCGAGCACAGATACGCAGTATTTT
CASSLLGAPSTDTQYF
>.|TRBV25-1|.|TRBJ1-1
TGTGCCAGCAGTGAATACGGGGGGCGCGACGGCACTGAAGCTTTCTTT
CASSEYGGRDGTEAFF
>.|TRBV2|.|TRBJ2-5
TGTGCCAGCAGTGAAAGGGTTTGGCAGGGTCAAGAGACCCAGTACTTC
CASSERVWQGQETQYF
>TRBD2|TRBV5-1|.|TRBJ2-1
TGCGCCAGCAGCTTAGCGGGGGGACGGTTTGAGCAGTTCTTC
CASSLAGGRFEQFF
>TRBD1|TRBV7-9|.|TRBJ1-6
TGTGCCAGCAGCTCCTTTCCGGGACAGGGGAATTCACCCCTCCACTTT
CASSSFPGQGNSPLHF
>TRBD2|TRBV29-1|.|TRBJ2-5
TGCAGCGCCCTCTCGCGGGGGGGAGAGACCCAGTACTTC
CSALSRGGETQYF
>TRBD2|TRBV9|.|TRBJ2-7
TGTGCCAGCAGCCCTCTAGCGGGGGAAACCTACGAGCAGTACTTC
CASSPLAGETYEQYF
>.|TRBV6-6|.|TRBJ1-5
TGTGCCAGCAGTTCAAATCAGCCCCAGCATTTT
CASSSNQPQHF